This T cell receptor beta chain originates from a study of T cells after yellow fever vaccination. The CDR3 is 16 amino acids. V lost 5 bases to trimming and J lost 3 bases; unmatched junction nucleotides: 12. In germline, CDR1 is SGHTA, CDR2 FQGNSA. This clonotype appeared a few times. Its cognate antigen is unknown. Study-wide results and limits: Abundant contaminating clonotypes from the bulk population could appear in FACS-sorted repertoires. When the response was secondary, it was weaker but reached its peak faster, day 5 versus 15.

TCRdb re-analysed the 5' RACE reads in MiXCR, keeping a single row per CDR3 protein. The top ten clones hold roughly 13% of a sample with hundreds of thousands of distinct CDR3 sequences, roughly 21% of them seen once. The material was PBMCs, obtained 15 days after the yellow fever booster vaccination. This chain joins TRBV7-2 and TRBJ2-7, with 8 bases aligning to TRBD2. The clonotype originates from a man younger than 45 who received the YFV17D yellow fever vaccine. Written as DNA, the CDR3 is TGTGCCAGCAGCCTAGATTTTACTAGCGGACTCTACGAGCAGTACTTC. This codes for CASSLDFTSGLYEQYF.